Listed below are T cell receptor beta chains from one sample, sequenced in a study of cytomegalovirus exposure and HLA in healthy donors. Measured with immunoSEQ multiplex PCR; TCRdb has only the in-frame clones, and not every one. The sample totals approximately 120,000 clones. The material sequenced was PBMCs. The receptors were sampled from a man younger than 35 in good health and CMV-seronegative. CDR3s include the opening cysteine and the closing phenylalanine or tryptophan.

j_call: TRBJ2-3
v_call: TRBV29-1
cdr3_aa: CSVERGGTDTQYF

j_call: TRBJ1-1
v_call: TRBV19
cdr3_aa: CASSEQTNTEAFF

j_call: TRBJ2-3
v_call: TRBV11-1
cdr3_aa: CASTNRQGGTDTQYF

j_call: TRBJ1-4
v_call: TRBV19
cdr3_aa: CASTLTGMGEKLFF

j_call: TRBJ1-5
v_call: TRBV15
cdr3_aa: CATSREDRMPQHF

j_call: .
v_call: TRBV6-1
cdr3_aa: CASSGLAGGLDEQYF

j_call: TRBJ2-2
v_call: TRBV27
cdr3_aa: CASSFQQGALPHGELFF

j_call: TRBJ2-7
v_call: TRBV7-9
cdr3_aa: CASSSGTGRNEQYF

j_call: TRBJ1-2
v_call: TRBV6-4
cdr3_aa: CASRPGQGDLDGYTF

j_call: TRBJ1-5
v_call: TRBV15
cdr3_aa: CATSFKSNQPQHF

j_call: TRBJ1-5
v_call: TRBV28
cdr3_aa: CASSLLGNQPQHF

j_call: TRBJ1-1
v_call: TRBV19
cdr3_aa: CASSILLGQGVSEAFF

j_call: TRBJ1-3
v_call: TRBV5-4
cdr3_aa: CASSLGDRVLGNTIYF

j_call: TRBJ1-3
v_call: TRBV28
cdr3_aa: CASSSTGGTPQAPGNTIYF

j_call: TRBJ2-7
v_call: TRBV5-1
cdr3_aa: CASSPKVGGSYEQYF

j_call: TRBJ1-5
v_call: TRBV6-5
cdr3_aa: CASSIDMHNQPQHF

j_call: TRBJ1-1
v_call: TRBV7-8
cdr3_aa: CASSLARGRSTEAFF

j_call: TRBJ1-1
v_call: TRBV7-9
cdr3_aa: CASGTVNTEAFF

j_call: TRBJ2-3
v_call: TRBV29-1
cdr3_aa: CSVRDSPDTQYF

j_call: TRBJ1-5
v_call: TRBV5-1
cdr3_aa: CASSPGQFNNQPQHF

j_call: TRBJ2-2
v_call: TRBV15
cdr3_aa: CATSRDGDRVNTGELFF

j_call: TRBJ1-5
v_call: TRBV18
cdr3_aa: CASSPQGGWQGSDQPQHF

j_call: TRBJ1-1
v_call: TRBV7-2
cdr3_aa: CASTSTGAWSEAFF

j_call: TRBJ1-3
v_call: TRBV18
cdr3_aa: CASSLPGTAGNTIYF

j_call: TRBJ2-5
v_call: TRBV5-6
cdr3_aa: CASSLLSGKDQETQYF

j_call: TRBJ2-1
v_call: TRBV9
cdr3_aa: CASSVGTSGRFNYEQFF

j_call: TRBJ2-1
v_call: TRBV27
cdr3_aa: CASSPRTYNEQFF

j_call: TRBJ2-1
v_call: TRBV4-1
cdr3_aa: CASSLRRASSYNEQFF

j_call: TRBJ2-1
v_call: TRBV11-3
cdr3_aa: CASSLDPTRGSYNEQFF

j_call: TRBJ2-1
v_call: TRBV5-1
cdr3_aa: CASSLTGFNEQFF

j_call: TRBJ2-7
v_call: TRBV6-5
cdr3_aa: CASSSAQGARHEQYF

j_call: TRBJ2-1
v_call: TRBV6-5
cdr3_aa: CASSRRGQGSSEQFF

j_call: TRBJ2-7
v_call: TRBV11-2
cdr3_aa: CASNRQGADYEQYF

j_call: TRBJ2-6
v_call: TRBV9
cdr3_aa: CASSNPGQGGSGANVLTF

j_call: TRBJ2-2
v_call: TRBV10-3
cdr3_aa: CAISEPQTGAGELFF

j_call: TRBJ1-1
v_call: TRBV5-4
cdr3_aa: CASSGPMNTEAFF

j_call: TRBJ2-7
v_call: TRBV27
cdr3_aa: CASSSGTLIRYEQYF

j_call: TRBJ1-1
v_call: TRBV12-5
cdr3_aa: CASGLVADGRIMNTEAFF

j_call: TRBJ1-5
v_call: TRBV28
cdr3_aa: CASSPTGVAREPQHF

j_call: TRBJ2-7
v_call: TRBV4-1
cdr3_aa: CASSQGGGREQYF

j_call: TRBJ2-7
v_call: TRBV6-6
cdr3_aa: CASSRITGLVVEQYF

j_call: TRBJ1-5
v_call: TRBV19
cdr3_aa: CASSPDRVQPQHF

j_call: TRBJ2-7
v_call: TRBV30
cdr3_aa: CASVQGFEQYF

j_call: TRBJ2-2
v_call: TRBV7-3
cdr3_aa: CASSLTGAGVPGELFF

j_call: TRBJ2-1
v_call: TRBV19
cdr3_aa: CASSLGGRSGPLF

j_call: TRBJ1-1
v_call: TRBV6-1
cdr3_aa: CASRTGEKNTEAFF

j_call: TRBJ1-3
v_call: TRBV28
cdr3_aa: CASSGPPGIAGGNTIYF

j_call: TRBJ2-5
v_call: TRBV28
cdr3_aa: CASTGLAFQETQYF

j_call: TRBJ2-1
v_call: TRBV5-6
cdr3_aa: CASSLGYLAFKQQFF

j_call: TRBJ1-5
v_call: TRBV25-1
cdr3_aa: CASSECSDCPQHF

j_call: TRBJ2-7
v_call: TRBV9
cdr3_aa: CASSARDSPYEQYF

j_call: TRBJ2-7
v_call: TRBV18
cdr3_aa: CASSPKGGLARSYEQYF

j_call: TRBJ2-7
v_call: TRBV5-5
cdr3_aa: CASSFVQSVYEQYF

j_call: TRBJ2-1
v_call: TRBV7-6
cdr3_aa: CASSYSERETGGEQFF

j_call: TRBJ1-1
v_call: TRBV18
cdr3_aa: CASSLRTGGITEAFF

j_call: TRBJ2-3
v_call: TRBV6-5
cdr3_aa: CASSLRKGFADTQYF

j_call: TRBJ1-3
v_call: TRBV7-4
cdr3_aa: CASSYVRRGWNTIYF